This paragraph covers one TCR beta chain sequence. This entry comes from a study of blood T cell repertoires in COVID-19. Study as a whole: From T cells, B-cell-depleted T cells, or PBMCs came the material, which was cDNA or gDNA.

The CDR3 sequence is 13 residues long. The germline V gene has CDR1 MNHNY and CDR2 SVGAGI (reference sequence). V was shortened by 6 bases and J by 5 bases, with 10 bases between the two germline ends. Sequencing used immunoSEQ multiplex PCR; TCRdb keeps in-frame clones, though not all of them. This table holds roughly 220,000 clones, approximately 84% found once. Sequencing was done on a sample of peripheral blood. V gene TRBV6-6 combines with J gene TRBJ1-4; D perhaps matches TRBD1 (5 bases). This receptor was taken from a man between 45 and 60 years old who had recovered from COVID-19. The CDR3 DNA sequence: TGTGCCAGCAGCCAGGGAATAAATGAAAAACTGTTTTTT. Translation: CASSQGINEKLFF.